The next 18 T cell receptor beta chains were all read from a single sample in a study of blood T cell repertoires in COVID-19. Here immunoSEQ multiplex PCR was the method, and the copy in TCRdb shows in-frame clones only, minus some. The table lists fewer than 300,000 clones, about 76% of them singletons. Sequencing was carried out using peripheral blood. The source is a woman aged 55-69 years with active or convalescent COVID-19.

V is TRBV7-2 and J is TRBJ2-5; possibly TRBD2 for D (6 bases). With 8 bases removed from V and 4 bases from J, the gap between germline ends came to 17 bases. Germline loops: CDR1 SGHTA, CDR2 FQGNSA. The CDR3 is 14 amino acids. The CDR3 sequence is CASGRGPARETQYF. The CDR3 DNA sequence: TGTGCCAGCGGGCGGGGTCCCGCTCGAGAGACCCAGTACTTC.

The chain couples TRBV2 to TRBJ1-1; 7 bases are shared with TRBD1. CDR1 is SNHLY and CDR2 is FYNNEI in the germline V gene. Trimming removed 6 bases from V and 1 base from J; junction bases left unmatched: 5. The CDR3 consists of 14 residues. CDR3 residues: CASRAGTANTEAFF. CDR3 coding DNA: TGTGCCAGCAGGGCCGGGACAGCGAACACTGAAGCTTTCTTT.

The CDR3 spells CASSLPMRDLQYF. The CDR3 DNA reads TGTGCCAGCAGCTTACCGATGCGGGATCTTCAGTACTTC. The V call is TRBV11-2, the J call TRBJ2-4, with D perhaps matching TRBD2 (6 bases). The CDR3 runs to 13 residues. V lost 2 bases and J lost 11, with 13 bases in between. Germline CDR1 and CDR2: SGHAT and FQNNGV.

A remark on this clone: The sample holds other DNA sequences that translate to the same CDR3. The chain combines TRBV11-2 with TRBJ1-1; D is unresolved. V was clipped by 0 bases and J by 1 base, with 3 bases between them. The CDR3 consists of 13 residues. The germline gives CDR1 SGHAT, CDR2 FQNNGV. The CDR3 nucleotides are TGTGCCAGCAGCTTAGAGAGGAACACTGAAGCTTTCTTT. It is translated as CASSLERNTEAFF.

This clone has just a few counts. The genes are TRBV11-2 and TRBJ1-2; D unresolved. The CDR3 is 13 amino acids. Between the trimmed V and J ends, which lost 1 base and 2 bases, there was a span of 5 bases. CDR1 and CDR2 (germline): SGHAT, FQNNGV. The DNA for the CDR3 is TGTGCCAGCAGCTTAGGACTGAACTATGGCTACACCTTC. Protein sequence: CASSLGLNYGYTF.

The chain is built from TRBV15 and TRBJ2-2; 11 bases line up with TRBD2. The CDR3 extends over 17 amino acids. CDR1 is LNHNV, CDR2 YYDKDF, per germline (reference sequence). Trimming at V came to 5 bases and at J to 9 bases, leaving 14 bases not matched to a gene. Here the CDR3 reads CATSEAGLAGAHRELFF. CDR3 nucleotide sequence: TGTGCCACCAGCGAGGCCGGACTAGCGGGCGCCCACCGGGAGCTGTTTTTT.

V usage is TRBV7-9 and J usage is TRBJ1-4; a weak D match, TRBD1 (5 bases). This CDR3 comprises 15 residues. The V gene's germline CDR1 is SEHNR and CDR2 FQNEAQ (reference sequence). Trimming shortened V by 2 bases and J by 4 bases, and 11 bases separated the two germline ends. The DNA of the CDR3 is TGTGCCAGCAGCTTAAGGCAGGGCCGTAATGAAAAACTGTTTTTT. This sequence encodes CASSLRQGRNEKLFF.

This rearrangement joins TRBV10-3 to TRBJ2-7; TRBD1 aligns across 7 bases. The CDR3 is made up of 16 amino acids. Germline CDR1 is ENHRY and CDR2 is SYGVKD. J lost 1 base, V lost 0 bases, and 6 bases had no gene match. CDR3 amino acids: CAISESTGTASYEQYF. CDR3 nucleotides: TGTGCCATCAGTGAGTCGACCGGGACAGCTTCCTACGAGCAGTACTTC.

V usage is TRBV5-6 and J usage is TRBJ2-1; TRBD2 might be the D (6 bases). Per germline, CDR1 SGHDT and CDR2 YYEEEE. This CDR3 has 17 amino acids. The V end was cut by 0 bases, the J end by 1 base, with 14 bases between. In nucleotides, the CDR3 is TGTGCCAGCAGCTTGGAGTTAACTAGCCCGTCCTACAATGAGCAGTTCTTC. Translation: CASSLELTSPSYNEQFF.

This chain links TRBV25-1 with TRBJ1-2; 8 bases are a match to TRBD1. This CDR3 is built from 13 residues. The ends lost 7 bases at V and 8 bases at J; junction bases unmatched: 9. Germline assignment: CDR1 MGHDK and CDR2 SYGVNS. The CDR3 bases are TGTGCCAGCAATCACAGGGGGATGATGGGCTACACCTTC. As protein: CASNHRGMMGYTF.

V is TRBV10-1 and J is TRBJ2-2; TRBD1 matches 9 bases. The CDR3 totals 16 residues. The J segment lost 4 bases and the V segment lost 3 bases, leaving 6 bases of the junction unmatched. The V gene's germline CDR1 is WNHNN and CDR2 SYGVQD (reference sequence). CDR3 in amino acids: CASSDSGQGGTGELFF. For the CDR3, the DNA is TGCGCCAGCAGTGACTCGGGACAGGGAGGCACCGGGGAGCTGTTTTTT.

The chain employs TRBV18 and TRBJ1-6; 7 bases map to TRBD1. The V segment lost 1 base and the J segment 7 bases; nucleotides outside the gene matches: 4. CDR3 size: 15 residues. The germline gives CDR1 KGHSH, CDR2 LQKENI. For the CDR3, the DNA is TGTGCCAGCTCACCACGGGACAGAGCAAATTCACCCCTCCACTTT. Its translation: CASSPRDRANSPLHF.

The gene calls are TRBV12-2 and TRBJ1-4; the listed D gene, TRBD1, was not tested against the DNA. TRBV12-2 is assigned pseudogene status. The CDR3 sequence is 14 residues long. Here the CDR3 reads CASRFGQANEKLFF. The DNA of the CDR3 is TGTGCAAGTCGCTTTGGACAGGCTAATGAAAAACTGTTTTTT.

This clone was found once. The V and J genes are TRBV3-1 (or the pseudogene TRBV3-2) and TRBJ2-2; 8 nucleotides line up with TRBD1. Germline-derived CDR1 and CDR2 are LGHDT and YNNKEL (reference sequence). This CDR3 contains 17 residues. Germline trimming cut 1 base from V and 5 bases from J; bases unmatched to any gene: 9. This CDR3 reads CASSQARDRLLTGELFF. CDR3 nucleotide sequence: TGTGCCAGCAGCCAAGCCCGGGACAGGTTATTAACCGGGGAGCTGTTTTTT.

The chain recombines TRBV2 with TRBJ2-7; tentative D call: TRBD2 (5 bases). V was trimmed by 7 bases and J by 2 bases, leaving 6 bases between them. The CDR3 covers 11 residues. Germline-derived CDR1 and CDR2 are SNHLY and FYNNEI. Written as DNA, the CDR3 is TGTGCCAGCATGGGAGCCTACGAGCAGTACTTC. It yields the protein CASMGAYEQYF. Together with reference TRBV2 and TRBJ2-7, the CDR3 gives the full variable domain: EPEVTQTPSHQVTQMGQEVILRCVPISNHLYFYWYRQILGQKVEFLVSFYNNEISEKSEIFDDQFSVERPDGSNFTLKIRSTKLEDSAMYFCASMGAYEQYFGPGTRLTVT.

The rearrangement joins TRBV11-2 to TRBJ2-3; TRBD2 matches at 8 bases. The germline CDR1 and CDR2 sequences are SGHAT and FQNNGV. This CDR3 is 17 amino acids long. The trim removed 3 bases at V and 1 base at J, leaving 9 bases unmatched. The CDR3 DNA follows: TGTGCCAGCAGCTTGATTTCGCGGGGGGCACGCACAGATACGCAGTATTTT. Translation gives CASSLISRGARTDTQYF.

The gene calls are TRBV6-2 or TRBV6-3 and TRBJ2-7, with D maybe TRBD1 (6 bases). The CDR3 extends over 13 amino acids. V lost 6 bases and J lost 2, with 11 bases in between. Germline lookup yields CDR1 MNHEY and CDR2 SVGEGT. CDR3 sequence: CASSPGQTYEQYF. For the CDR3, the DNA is TGTGCCAGCAGCCCCGGACAGACCTACGAGCAGTACTTC.

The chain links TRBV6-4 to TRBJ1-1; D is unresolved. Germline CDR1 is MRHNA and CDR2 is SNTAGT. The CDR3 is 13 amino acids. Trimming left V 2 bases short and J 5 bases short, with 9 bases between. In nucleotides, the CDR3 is TGTGCCAGCAGTGACATGGGGAGTACTGAAGCTTTCTTT. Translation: CASSDMGSTEAFF.